This section outlines one T cell receptor beta chain sequence together with its context. This specimen belongs to a study of blood T cell repertoires in COVID-19. Study-wide background: PBMCs, B-cell-depleted T cells, or T cells were the source of the cDNA or gDNA that made up the material.

The length of the CDR3 is 14 residues. From germline, CDR1 is MNHEY and CDR2 SVGEGT. V was trimmed by 2 bases and J by 2 bases, leaving 9 bases between them. Individuals aged about 18 to 100 years were recruited from about two dozen US areas. Cohorts were based on clinical histories the participants reported. The repertoire was sequenced with immunoSEQ multiplex PCR; TCRdb's copy has only in-frame clones and lacks some. In the table there are some 460,000 clones, roughly 87% of which are singletons. Sequencing used PBMCs or T cells enriched from blood (not recorded which). The chain carries TRBV6-2 or TRBV6-3 and TRBJ1-1; D ambiguous. This sequence was found in a woman between 18 and 29 years old with acute COVID-19. CDR3 sequence (DNA): TGTGCCAGCAGTTACCCCCCCTCCAACACTGAAGCTTTCTTT. This gives the protein CASSYPPSNTEAFF.